The 20 T cell receptor beta chains reported below all come from one sample, sequenced in a study of blood T cells in healthy people across ages. A sample-barcoded 5' primer and a J-beta primer mix were used in a second PCR of roughly 7 to 11 cycles. TCRdb passed the 5' RACE reads through MiXCR, listing each CDR3 protein once. The data show hundreds of thousands of distinct CDR3 sequences, about 30% seen once. The source material was blood. The receptors were gathered from a woman older than 75 in good health.

Points on this clonotype: A much larger clone is a single base away; this may be a read error. The chain links TRBV29-1 to TRBJ1-5; D might be TRBD1 (5 bases). This CDR3 is built from 12 residues. The V gene lost 6 bases and the J gene lost 1 base, with 7 bases spanning the gap. CDR1 and CDR2 from the germline V gene are SQVTM and ANQGSEA. The CDR3 sequence is CSVRESNQPQHF. The CDR3, as DNA: TGCAGCGTCAGGGAAAGCAATCAGCCCCAGCATTTT.

This chain joins TRBV5-1 and TRBJ1-6; a weak D match, TRBD1 (6 bases). V shed 3 bases and J shed 7 bases, with 14 bases lying between them. Germline V gene lookup returns CDR1 SGHRS and CDR2 YFSETQ. The CDR3 length is 15 residues. CDR3 nucleotide sequence: TGCGCCAGCAGCTACTCCGGGACATCCAATTCACCCCTCCACTTT. Translated: CASSYSGTSNSPLHF.

As regards this clonotype: This could be a read error, since a much larger clone is one nucleotide away. The chain recombines TRBV9 with TRBJ2-1; tentatively, D is TRBD1 or TRBD2 (5 bases each). The CDR3 is made up of 15 amino acids. Germline V gene lookup returns CDR1 SGDLS and CDR2 YYNGEE. V was shortened by 4 bases and J by 7 bases, with 18 bases between the two germline ends. This chain's CDR3 is CASSIYRGSENEQFF. CDR3 sequence (DNA): TGTGCCAGCAGCATCTACCGGGGCTCTGAAAATGAGCAGTTCTTC.

For this clonotype: This may come from a read error, since a much larger clone is one base off. The chain couples TRBV25-1 to TRBJ2-3; D is unresolved. The length of the CDR3 is 13 residues. The germline V gene encodes CDR1 MGHDK and CDR2 SYGVNS. CDR3 sequence reads: CANSEFHGDTQYF. In DNA, the CDR3 is TGTGCCAACAGTGAATTTCACGGGGATACGCAGTATTTT.

This clonotype has a count of ten or more. This sequence joins TRBV29-1 and TRBJ1-1; D possibly corresponds to TRBD1 (5 bases). CDR3 size: 10 residues. The germline gives CDR1 SQVTM, CDR2 ANQGSEA. V was cut by 7 bases and J by 4 bases, with 7 bases left in between. CDR3 loop: CSAGRTEAFF. DNA for the CDR3: TGCAGCGCGGGGCGCACTGAAGCTTTCTTT.

There are many counts of this clonotype. The J gene is TRBJ1-2, the V gene TRBV4-3; 7 bases fit TRBD1. There are 15 residues in the CDR3. V dropped 0 bases and J dropped 4; count of bases not matched to a gene: 5. Germline-derived CDR1 and CDR2 are LGHNA and YSLEER. CDR3 protein: CASSQERGQLYGYTF. The CDR3 DNA is TGCGCCAGCAGCCAAGAACGGGGACAGCTCTATGGCTACACCTTC.

Notes on this clonotype: This may come from a read error, since a much larger clone is one base off. The gene calls are TRBV7-2 and TRBJ2-5, with D unclear. CDR1 and CDR2 from the germline V gene are SGHTA and FQGNSA. This CDR3 contains 14 residues. V lost 4 bases, J lost 11 bases, and 20 bases lay in between. CDR3 protein: CASSSPRTPNEQYF. CDR3 DNA: TGTGCCAGCAGCTCGCCCCGAACCCCCAATGAGCAGTACTTC.

This clonotype was seen a few times. This chain uses TRBV20-1 with TRBJ1-5, with D hard to call. With 0 bases removed from V and 4 bases from J, the gap between germline ends came to 13 bases. This CDR3 region has 15 residues. The germline CDR1 and CDR2 sequences are DFQATT and SNEGSKA (reference sequence). The DNA for the CDR3 is TGCAGTGCTAGAGATATTGGACGGTTAAATCAGCCCCAGCATTTT. Protein product: CSARDIGRLNQPQHF.

This clonotype was recorded many times. V is TRBV7-7 and J is TRBJ2-3, with D unresolved. With 6 bases removed from V and 2 bases from J, the gap between germline ends came to 9 bases. Germline V gene data show CDR1 as SSHAT and CDR2 as FNYEAQ (reference sequence). This CDR3 contains 13 residues. The CDR3 nucleotides are TGTGCCAGCAGTTTTGGGCCCACAGATACGCAGTATTTT. It specifies CASSFGPTDTQYF.

Ten or more counts support this clonotype. The V gene is TRBV4-2, the J gene TRBJ2-7, with D unclear. Germline values: CDR1 LGHNA, CDR2 YNFKEQ. Deletions cut 1 base from V and 0 bases from J, with 7 bases between. The CDR3 spans 14 residues. The CDR3 region has the DNA TGTGCCAGCAGCCAAGCCCCGGGCTCCTACGAGCAGTACTTC. The encoded protein is CASSQAPGSYEQYF.

This clonotype was recorded a few times. This chain uses TRBV5-1 with TRBJ2-1; D may match TRBD1 or TRBD2 (5 bases each). This CDR3 comprises 14 residues. CDR1 and CDR2 (germline): SGHRS, YFSETQ. The V gene lost 4 bases and the J gene lost 10 bases, with 18 bases spanning the gap. The CDR3 region is CASSPRRGRDEQFF. The CDR3 bases are TGCGCCAGCAGCCCTCGTCGGGGTAGGGACGAGCAGTTCTTC.

This clonotype was seen many times. This chain connects TRBV20-1 to TRBJ2-3; D uncertain. In germline, CDR1 is DFQATT, CDR2 SNEGSKA (reference sequence). The CDR3 runs 14 residues. V lost 3 bases to trimming and J lost 1 base, with 11 bases between them. The CDR3 protein is CSASPATRTDTQYF. As DNA, the CDR3 is TGCAGTGCTAGCCCCGCAACCCGCACAGATACGCAGTATTTT.

The chain couples TRBV7-2 to TRBJ1-1, with 7 bases lining up with TRBD1. Per germline, CDR1 SGHTA and CDR2 FQGNSA. The CDR3 runs to 19 residues. V was pared by 3 bases and J by 1 base, with 17 bases of the junction left unmatched. CDR3 nucleotides: TGTGCCAGCAGCTTTCTCAAAGTAGGCAACAGGGGCAGGAACACTGAAGCTTTCTTT. Its translation: CASSFLKVGNRGRNTEAFF. The complete variable domain, with remaining parts taken from reference TRBV7-2 and TRBJ1-1, reads GAGVSQSPSNKVTEKGKDVELRCDPISGHTALYWYRQSLGQGLEFLIYFQGNSAPDKSGLPSDRFSAERTGGSVSTLTIQRTQQEDSAVYLCASSFLKVGNRGRNTEAFFGQGTRLTVV.

The sample holds one count of this clonotype. The chain recombines TRBV5-6 with TRBJ2-1, with D possibly matching TRBD2 (6 bases). Germline V CDR1 and CDR2: SGHDT, YYEEEE. The CDR3 is 13 amino acids. The V end was cut by 4 bases, the J end by 13 bases, with 18 bases between. As DNA, the CDR3 is TGTGCCAGCAGCCCGGGACTGCAAGGGACCCAGTTCTTC. This translates into CASSPGLQGTQFF.

The rearrangement uses TRBV20-1 and TRBJ2-7; 7 bases match TRBD1. Germline V lookup: CDR1 DFQATT, CDR2 SNEGSKA (reference sequence). V trimming: 3 bases; J trimming: 0 bases; junction bases outside the gene matches: 11. This CDR3 is 16 amino acids long. CDR3 sequence (DNA): TGCAGTGCTAGCCAGCTCGGACAGGTTAGCTCCTACGAGCAGTACTTC. Amino acid sequence: CSASQLGQVSSYEQYF.

A remark on this clonotype: Given a much more abundant clone one base away, this may be a read error. V and J are TRBV20-1 and TRBJ2-7, with 10 bases matching TRBD2. The DNA end favors TRBJ2-5, so the J call may be wrong. This CDR3 is built from 15 residues. Germline CDR1 and CDR2: DFQATT and SNEGSKA (reference sequence). The CDR3: CSTREQRGGRETQYF. CDR3 DNA sequence: TGCAGTACTAGGGAGCAGCGGGGGGGCCGGGAGACCCAGTACTTC.

Ten or more counts support this clonotype. The rearrangement joins TRBV5-1 to TRBJ2-5; TRBD1 matches at 7 bases. Trimming at V came to 7 bases and at J to 1 base, leaving 10 bases not matched to a gene. This CDR3 region has 15 residues. CDR1 and CDR2 from the germline V gene are SGHRS and YFSETQ. CDR3 residues: CASGISGQIQETQYF. For the CDR3, the DNA is TGCGCCAGCGGAATATCGGGACAGATCCAAGAGACCCAGTACTTC.

This clonotype was counted ten times or more. This chain joins TRBV7-8 and TRBJ2-7; D is possibly TRBD1 (6 bases). Trimming stripped 5 bases from V and 9 bases from J, with 26 bases between. Per germline, CDR1 SGHVS and CDR2 FQNEAQ. The CDR3 has 16 amino acids. CDR3 protein: CASSKSTPGAWYTQYF. DNA of the CDR3: TGTGCCAGCAGCAAAAGTACCCCAGGGGCCTGGTATACGCAGTACTTC.

On this clonotype itself: This may stem from a read error, because a much larger clone lies one nucleotide away. The chain joins TRBV7-2 to TRBJ1-6; D is perhaps TRBD1 (6 bases). The CDR3 consists of 15 residues. Trimming removed 5 bases at V and 4 bases at J, with 12 bases between. Germline assignment: CDR1 SGHTA and CDR2 FQGNSA. CDR3 sequence (DNA): TGTGCCAGCAGCGAAGGGACAAGGTATAATTCACCCCTCCACTTT. Its translation is CASSEGTRYNSPLHF.

This clonotype was recorded many times. The V call is TRBV10-3, the J call TRBJ2-3, with 12 bases aligning to TRBD2. V shed 4 bases and J 1 base; nucleotides not matched to a gene: 0. CDR1 is ENHRY and CDR2 is SYGVKD in the germline V gene. This CDR3 has 15 amino acids. The CDR3 DNA is TGTGCCATCAGTGGACTAGCGGGGGGCACAGATACGCAGTATTTT. This translates into CAISGLAGGTDTQYF.